Listed here is a single TCR beta chain. The sample comes from a study of shared clonotypes between healthy human individuals. It was CD45RO-negative cells, positively selected for CCR7, that made up naive CD8 cells, with terminally differentiated effector memory CD45RA+ cells excluded. V lost 6 bases and J lost 11; bases outside the gene matches: 7. Per germline, CDR1 DFQATT and CDR2 SNEGSKA (reference sequence). This CDR3 contains 11 residues. Profiled with immunoSEQ multiplex PCR; TCRdb holds only in-frame clones, not every one. Among around 620,000 clones listed, 90% to 95% were seen once. The genes are TRBV20-1 and TRBJ2-7; 10 bases match TRBD2. Source material: naive CD8+ T cells sorted from blood. The TCR was taken from a woman aged 25 to 39 in good health. The CDR3 is CSARTSGTEYF. The CDR3 region has the DNA TGCAGTGCCAGGACTAGCGGCACGGAGTACTTC.